Below are 26 T cell receptor beta chains sequenced from a single sample in a study of cytomegalovirus exposure and HLA in healthy donors. Both 60 Vbeta primers and 13 Jbeta primers went into the PCR. Produced via immunoSEQ multiplex PCR; TCRdb's table is partial and in-frame only. The sample records about 150,000 clones, approximately 73% being singletons. The sequenced material came from PBMCs. All receptors derive from a young woman in good health and CMV-seropositive.

This sequence joins TRBV2 and TRBJ2-4, with 11 positions matching TRBD1. There are 15 residues in the CDR3. With V trimmed by 6 bases and J by 2 bases, 3 bases remained unmatched. CDR1 SNHLY and CDR2 FYNNEI come from the germline V gene. The CDR3 protein is CASSGQGASKNIQYF. DNA for the CDR3: TGTGCCAGCAGCGGACAGGGGGCCTCCAAAAACATTCAGTACTTC.

J is TRBJ1-2 and V is TRBV27; D perhaps matches TRBD1 (6 bases). Germline CDR1 MNHEY, CDR2 SMNVEV (reference sequence). V gave up 8 bases and J gave up 3 bases, with 13 bases separating them. The CDR3 length is 13 residues. The chain's CDR3 is CASRQDRDYGYTF. The DNA for the CDR3 is TGTGCCAGCCGGCAGGACAGAGACTATGGCTACACCTTC.

CDR3 DNA sequence: TGTGCTAGTGGACTCGGGGAGACCCAGTACTTC. It specifies CASGLGETQYF. The rearrangement links TRBV12-5 to TRBJ2-5; no clear D. The CDR3 sequence is 11 residues long. Trimming removed 6 bases from V and 5 bases from J, with 7 bases in between. Germline CDR1 LGHNT, CDR2 FRNRAP. The full variable domain, in which reference TRBV12-5 and TRBJ2-5 provide the parts outside the CDR3, is DARVTQTPRHKVTEMGQEVTMRCQPILGHNTVFWYRQTMMQGLELLAYFRNRAPLDDSGMPKDRFSAEMPDATLATLKIQPSEPRDSAVYFCASGLGETQYFGPGTRLLVL.

The CDR3: CASSQQGAFSGNTIYF. The CDR3 DNA follows: TGTGCCAGCAGCCAGCAAGGGGCCTTCTCTGGAAACACCATATATTTT. This chain links TRBV4-2 with TRBJ1-3; D is possibly TRBD1 (5 bases). The V and J ends lost 3 bases and 0 bases respectively, with 12 bases between them. CDR3 size: 16 residues. Germline loops: CDR1 LGHNA, CDR2 YNFKEQ.

The rearrangement joins TRBV5-1 to TRBJ1-2, with 9 nucleotides matching TRBD1. The germline V gene encodes CDR1 SGHRS and CDR2 YFSETQ. The CDR3 has 14 amino acids. J lost 7 bases, V lost 0 bases, and 4 bases had no gene match. The CDR3, as DNA: TGCGCCAGCAGCTTGGCTGGACAGGGGTCTGGCTACACCTTC. Its translation is CASSLAGQGSGYTF.

This clone was detected once. The J gene is TRBJ2-3, the V gene TRBV6-4; D not certain. This CDR3 contains 13 residues. Trimming took off 3 bases at V and 3 bases at J, with 7 bases between the two ends. The germline gives CDR1 MRHNA, CDR2 SNTAGT. The CDR3 loop is CASSERNTDTQYF. The CDR3 nucleotides read TGTGCCAGCAGTGAGCGAAATACAGATACGCAGTATTTT.

In nucleotides, the CDR3 is TGTGCCAGCAGCTTAGCGGGGAATGGGGTCGAGCAGTACTTC. Protein: CASSLAGNGVEQYF. The rearrangement joins TRBV11-2 to TRBJ2-7, with TRBD2 as a possible D gene (5 bases). Trimming pared 1 base from V and 6 bases from J, leaving 13 bases between. Germline V gives CDR1 SGHAT, CDR2 FQNNGV. There are 14 residues in the CDR3.

CDR3 residues: CASRGDRPGYTF. The CDR3 region has the DNA TGTGCCAGCAGGGGGGACAGGCCGGGCTACACCTTC. V gene TRBV6-1 combines with J gene TRBJ1-2, with 8 bases fitting TRBD1. V was clipped by 6 bases and J by 8 bases; unmatched bases: 5. The germline CDR1 and CDR2 sequences are MNHNS and SASEGT. The CDR3 is made up of 12 amino acids.

This clone was counted between two and nine times. This CDR3 is CASSYSRGSSYNEQFF. CDR3 DNA: TGTGCCAGCAGTTACTCGAGGGGGAGCTCCTACAATGAGCAGTTCTTC. This chain joins TRBV6-6 and TRBJ2-1; the D gene is possibly TRBD1 (6 bases). V dropped 0 bases and J dropped 0 bases, with 9 bases sitting between them. Germline assignment: CDR1 MNHNY and CDR2 SVGAGI (reference sequence). The CDR3 contains 16 residues.

This clone has a handful of counts. J is TRBJ2-1 and V is TRBV6-5, with TRBD2 matching 7 bases. Per germline, CDR1 MNHEY and CDR2 SVGAGI. Trimming cost V 5 bases and J 3 bases; bases outside gene matches: 7. There are 15 residues in the CDR3. This CDR3 reads CASSMGGGNYNEQFF. CDR3 bases: TGTGCCAGCAGTATGGGGGGGGGTAACTACAATGAGCAGTTCTTC.

The chain couples TRBV6-6 to TRBJ2-1; D may be TRBD2 (6 bases). The V and J ends lost 6 bases and 9 bases respectively, with 21 bases between them. The CDR3 is 15 amino acids. Looked up from germline, CDR1 is MNHNY and CDR2 is SVGAGI (reference sequence). The CDR3 sequence: CASRERLGRDGEQFF. The CDR3 coding sequence is TGTGCCAGCAGAGAACGACTAGGTCGGGACGGTGAGCAGTTCTTC.

This rearrangement joins TRBV27 to TRBJ1-2; the D is unclear. CDR1 MNHEY and CDR2 SMNVEV come from the germline V gene (reference sequence). This CDR3 spans 16 amino acids. Between the trimmed V and J ends, which lost 8 bases and 4 bases, there was a span of 23 bases. Written as DNA, the CDR3 is TGTGCCAGCTCCCCCGGAGCTATAGGCTCCGGCTATGGCTACACCTTC. Its protein is CASSPGAIGSGYGYTF.

The chain joins TRBV6-6 to TRBJ1-2, with a possible D match to TRBD1 (5 bases). Trimming removed 0 bases at V and 5 bases at J, with 16 bases between. This CDR3 region has 16 residues. The germline CDR1 and CDR2 sequences are MNHNY and SVGAGI (reference sequence). For the CDR3, the DNA is TGTGCCAGCAGTTACTCGAGTGGGGGGGGTGGTTATGGCTACACCTTC. It translates to CASSYSSGGGGYGYTF.

The CDR3 coding sequence is TGTGCCAGCAGGGGGGACAGGGGAGGAGCCCGGGGCTACACCTTC. Its protein product is CASRGDRGGARGYTF. The rearrangement joins TRBV6-5 to TRBJ1-2, with 10 bases lining up with TRBD1. CDR3 length equals 15 residues. The V segment lost 6 bases and the J segment 8 bases; nucleotides outside the gene matches: 12. CDR1 and CDR2 (germline): MNHEY, SVGAGI.

The rearrangement uses TRBV4-2 and TRBJ2-1; tentatively, D is TRBD2 (6 bases). Trimming left V 1 base short and J 3 bases short, with 13 bases between. The CDR3 contains 16 residues. Germline assignment: CDR1 LGHNA and CDR2 YNFKEQ. The CDR3 DNA reads as TGTGCCAGCAGCCAAGGCCCGGGACTGGACTACAATGAGCAGTTCTTC. Its protein product is CASSQGPGLDYNEQFF.

The CDR3 protein is CASSSGEGGEKLFF. CDR3 in DNA: TGTGCCAGCAGTTCGGGGGAGGGGGGTGAAAAACTGTTTTTT. This chain links TRBV6-5 with TRBJ1-4, with D possibly TRBD1 on 6 matching bases. With 4 bases removed from V and 7 bases from J, the gap between germline ends came to 13 bases. The CDR3 length is 14 residues. Germline CDR1 MNHEY, CDR2 SVGAGI.

The chain has TRBV20-1 and TRBJ2-7; perhaps TRBD1 as D (5 bases). V lost 1 base to trimming and J lost 8 bases, with 6 bases between them. Germline loops: CDR1 DFQATT, CDR2 SNEGSKA (reference sequence). CDR3 length: 10 amino acids. CDR3 DNA sequence: TGCAGTGCTAGAGGGGGCCAGCAGTACTTC. Its protein product is CSARGGQQYF.

The V and J genes are TRBV18 and TRBJ1-6; the D is unclear. V lost 3 bases, J lost 5 bases, and 11 bases lay in between. This CDR3 has 15 residues. Germline CDR1 reads KGHSH; CDR2 reads LQKENI. CDR3 bases: TGTGCCAGCTCACCCGGAGAGATGCATAATTCACCCCTCCACTTT. As protein: CASSPGEMHNSPLHF.

This sequence joins TRBV29-1 and TRBJ2-7; TRBD1 is a possible D gene (5 bases). The CDR3 sequence is 15 residues long. V dropped 6 bases and J dropped 0 bases, with 18 bases sitting between them. CDR1 is SQVTM, CDR2 ANQGSEA, per germline. CDR3 sequence reads: CSVGKSTDSSYEQYF. The CDR3, as DNA: TGCAGCGTGGGAAAGTCGACAGATAGCTCCTACGAGCAGTACTTC.

There are a few counts of this clone. The chain uses TRBV5-4 and TRBJ1-2, with D possibly matching TRBD1 (5 bases). The germline CDR1 and CDR2 sequences are SGHNT and YYREEE (reference sequence). Trimming took off 0 bases at V and 3 bases at J, with 18 bases between the two ends. The CDR3 sequence is 17 residues long. Here the CDR3 DNA reads TGTGCCAGCAGCTTGGGTCAGGGCCCCCTCCTTCACTATGGCTACACCTTC. Translation gives CASSLGQGPLLHYGYTF.

The rearrangement joins TRBV5-1 to TRBJ2-7, with D possibly TRBD2 on 5 matching bases. This CDR3 comprises 16 residues. The germline V gene has CDR1 SGHRS and CDR2 YFSETQ. V was shortened by 1 base and J by 2 bases, with 16 bases between the two germline ends. This chain's CDR3 is CASSLSAQPSPYEQYF. CDR3 nucleotide sequence: TGCGCCAGCAGCTTGAGTGCCCAGCCTAGCCCCTACGAGCAGTACTTC.

The V gene is TRBV7-6, the J gene TRBJ2-7, with a possible D match to TRBD2 (6 bases). CDR1 is SGHVS, CDR2 FNYEAQ, per germline. Deletions cut 1 base from V and 7 bases from J, with 8 bases between. The CDR3 contains 12 residues. This chain's CDR3 is CASSLGGTEQYF. CDR3 coding DNA: TGTGCCAGCAGCTTAGGGGGGACTGAGCAGTACTTC.

The CDR3 is CASSNRGPSEAFF. The CDR3 nucleotides read TGTGCCAGCAGCAACCGCGGGCCCTCCGAAGCTTTCTTT. The V call is TRBV13, the J call TRBJ1-1; no firm D call. Trimming stripped 5 bases from V and 8 bases from J, with 15 bases between. Germline V CDR1 and CDR2: PRHDT, FYEKMQ (reference sequence). CDR3 length: 13 amino acids. Based on the CDR3 plus reference TRBV13 and TRBJ1-1, the full variable domain is AAGVIQSPRHLIKEKRETATLKCYPIPRHDTVYWYQQGPGQDPQFLISFYEKMQSDKGSIPDRFSAQQFSDYHSELNMSSLELGDSALYFCASSNRGPSEAFFGQGTRLTVV.

This clone has just one count. The chain uses TRBV7-6 and TRBJ2-1; 14 positions match TRBD2. The V gene end was trimmed by 0 bases and the J gene end by 5 bases; junction bases not matched to a gene: 0. There are 16 residues in the CDR3. Germline V gives CDR1 SGHVS, CDR2 FNYEAQ. The CDR3 nucleotides are TGTGCCAGCAGCTTAGCGGGACTAGCGGGGGACAATGAGCAGTTCTTC. Its protein is CASSLAGLAGDNEQFF.

This clone has a handful of counts. The V and J genes are TRBV2 and TRBJ2-1; weak D call: TRBD2 (6 bases). Trimming removed 7 bases from V and 3 bases from J, with 19 bases in between. CDR1 and CDR2 from the germline V gene are SNHLY and FYNNEI. CDR3 length: 16 residues. CDR3 sequence: CASTPTGGDGYNEQFF. CDR3 coding DNA: TGTGCCAGCACCCCGACCGGAGGGGACGGCTACAATGAGCAGTTCTTC. Full variable domain (rest looked up from reference TRBV2 and TRBJ2-1): EPEVTQTPSHQVTQMGQEVILRCVPISNHLYFYWYRQILGQKVEFLVSFYNNEISEKSEIFDDQFSVERPDGSNFTLKIRSTKLEDSAMYFCASTPTGGDGYNEQFFGPGTRLTVL.

This chain uses TRBV4-2 with TRBJ2-3; 8 bases are a match to TRBD2. The CDR3 is made up of 13 amino acids. Germline CDR1 is LGHNA and CDR2 is YNFKEQ. The ends lost 8 bases at V and 4 bases at J; junction bases unmatched: 5. DNA of the CDR3: TGTGCCAGCGGCCTACTAGCGGCAGATACGCAGTATTTT. Encoded protein: CASGLLAADTQYF.